This TCR beta chain was observed in a study of cytomegalovirus exposure and HLA in healthy donors. Whole-study findings and limits: Among TCR beta chains, those listed as cytomegalovirus-associated numbered some 160.

Healthy people donating bone marrow made up the donors. The CDR3 runs 17 residues. V dropped 5 bases and J dropped 6; count of bases not matched to a gene: 18. From germline, CDR1 is SGHAT and CDR2 FQNNGV. Remarks on this clone: Its antigen is unidentified.

The PCR had 60 Vbeta and 13 Jbeta primers. Authors' methods: Among the unique TCR beta chains that a later analysis counted, 75 million to 85 million in all, roughly 11 million were shared. Assay: immunoSEQ multiplex PCR; the TCRdb copy retains only in-frame clones and omits some. The D gene and trimming were derived from the DNA, and the V and J assignments and clone size from that table. The repertoire holds 150,000 to 200,000 clones, with over 60% as singletons. The receptor was derived from a woman between 40 and 55 years old in good health and CMV-seronegative. The sample taken for sequencing was PBMCs. The rearrangement uses TRBV11-2 and TRBJ1-2; 7 bases match TRBD1. In DNA form, the CDR3 reads TGTGCCAGCAGCGACCACTTCTTCTCCGGGCAGGGGGATGGCTACACCTTC. Translating gives CASSDHFFSGQGDGYTF.